This paragraph covers one TCR beta chain sequence. The clone's antigen remains unknown. No base quality values were provided; no much bigger clone lies one nucleotide off. TCRbeta CDR3 regions were amplified from genomic DNA using the immunoSEQ Assay, a bias-controlled multiplex PCR. The study's processing was this. The number of nucleated cells in each sample was estimated from the amplification of reference gene primers within the assay. Sequence reads were collapsed and filtered to measure the absolute abundance of every unique TCRbeta CDR3 rearrangement. For each sample, productive Simpson clonality was calculated as the square root of Simpson's diversity index across productive rearrangements. TCRdb's version of the immuneACCESS table is confined to in-frame rearrangements and falls short of the full clone set. An unresolved V gene accounts for under half of the shortfall where checked; the remainder is of unknown origin. V, J and clone size derive from that table, while D and trimming were established from the DNA sequence. The sample data list roughly 12,000 clones, and over 90% of these were observed just once. The ten largest clonotypes hold 25% to 35% of the sample.

This entry is derived from a study of blood T cell repertoires in COVID-19 (TCRdb year 2020). For the study in its entirety: Samples covering the acute and convalescent phases of COVID-19 were provided by collaborators in the United States, Italy and Spain. The material from the prospective study consisted of cDNA or gDNA derived from T cells, B-cell-depleted T cells, or PBMCs. Subjects who had been exposed to COVID-19, were actively infected with it, or had recovered from it provided the deeply sampled blood TCRbeta repertoires that made up the dataset. The repertoires were made available in a free public database intended to serve as a resource for research on the immune response to SARS-CoV-2. Samples were obtained from the ongoing ImmuneRACE study (first 160 participants) and from over 1,000 subjects provided by 6 global collaborators. Nearly every sample came with metadata listing a de-identified subject ID, COVID-19 status, age in years and sex. Where available, HLA class I and class II types were obtained from metadata supplied by the sample provider rather than from assay-based typing. On the study overall, not on this receptor specifically: Clinical and demographic metadata were provided uncurated, with the amount varying by source and participant.

Whole blood was collected in K2EDTA tubes by collaborating institutions according to the institutions' own protocols. For TCRbeta analysis, collaborator samples were shipped as frozen whole blood, as isolated PBMCs, or as DNA extracted from either sample type. The germline V gene (reference sequence) gives CDR1 as MNHEY and CDR2 as SMNVEV. Inclusive of the bounding cysteine and phenylalanine, the CDR3 is 13 residues long. Just the 39-base CDR3 DNA is kept, in frame starting at base 1. The germline ends are 12 bases apart after V is trimmed by 6 bases and J by 4 bases. The sample comprised peripheral blood. The source of this sequence is a woman aged 70-85 years with active COVID-19. The V and J genes are TRBV27 and TRBJ1-2; TRBD1 is perhaps the D gene, given 5 matching bases. The CDR3 amino acid sequence is: CASRAQGSYGYTF. The sequenced DNA is TGTGCCAGCAGAGCCCAGGGTAGCTATGGCTACACCTTC.